Below, 28 T cell receptor beta chains from the same sample are listed, as sequenced in a study of blood T cell repertoires in COVID-19. Produced via immunoSEQ multiplex PCR; TCRdb's table is partial and in-frame only. Found here are roughly 250,000 clones, over 75% of them singletons; the top ten hold 2% to 3%. What was sequenced was PBMCs or T cells enriched from blood (not recorded which). These receptors were obtained from a woman between 18 and 30 years old who had recovered from COVID-19.

V and J are TRBV2 and TRBJ1-3; TRBD1 agrees at 7 bases. CDR1 SNHLY and CDR2 FYNNEI come from the germline V gene. With V trimmed by 4 bases and J by 4 bases, 4 bases remained unmatched. This CDR3 has 14 residues. This chain's CDR3 is CASSGQGYGNTIYF. The CDR3 DNA is TGTGCCAGCAGTGGACAGGGCTACGGAAACACCATATATTTT.

The chain employs TRBV4-1 and TRBJ2-7; possibly TRBD2 for D (6 bases). CDR3 length: 14 amino acids. The germline CDR1 and CDR2 sequences are MGHRA and YSYEKL. The V gene lost 0 bases and the J gene lost 3 bases, with 9 bases spanning the gap. The CDR3 is CASSQEPGSYEQYF. CDR3 in DNA: TGCGCCAGCAGCCAAGAACCCGGGAGCTACGAGCAGTACTTC.

The chain carries TRBV29-1 and TRBJ1-1, with 9 bases matching TRBD1. The germline V gene encodes CDR1 SQVTM and CDR2 ANQGSEA. With V trimmed by 6 bases and J by 1 base, 3 bases remained unmatched. There are 13 residues in the CDR3. CDR3 nucleotides: TGCAGCGTAGACAGGGGGAAGAACACTGAAGCTTTCTTT. This gives the protein CSVDRGKNTEAFF. Combining the CDR3 with reference TRBV29-1 and TRBJ1-1 gives the whole variable domain SAVISQKPSRDICQRGTSLTIQCQVDSQVTMMFWYRQQPGQSLTLIATANQGSEATYESGFVIDKFPISRPNLTFSTLTVSNMSPEDSSIYLCSVDRGKNTEAFFGQGTRLTVV.

The gene calls are TRBV7-2 and TRBJ1-6; D perhaps matches TRBD1 (5 bases). V was cut by 2 bases and J by 13 bases, with 12 bases left in between. Looked up from germline, CDR1 is SGHTA and CDR2 is FQGNSA. CDR3 length: 13 amino acids. As DNA, the CDR3 is TGTGCCAGCAGCTTAAATGGGGCGGCTCCCCTCCACTTT. Its protein is CASSLNGAAPLHF.

CDR3 protein: CASMDPGEKLFF. The DNA of the CDR3 is TGTGCCAGCATGGACCCGGGAGAAAAACTGTTTTTT. The chain employs TRBV2 and TRBJ1-4; D gene uncertain. There are 12 residues in the CDR3. Between the trimmed V and J ends, which lost 7 bases and 8 bases, there was a span of 11 bases. The germline V gene encodes CDR1 SNHLY and CDR2 FYNNEI.

This chain uses TRBV5-1 with TRBJ1-1; 7 bases fit TRBD1. The CDR3 is 16 residues long. Germline V gene data show CDR1 as SGHRS and CDR2 as YFSETQ. V shed 0 bases and J 1 base; nucleotides not matched to a gene: 6. As DNA, the CDR3 is TGCGCCAGCAGCTTGGCGGTCAGGGGGGCGAACACTGAAGCTTTCTTT. Encoded protein: CASSLAVRGANTEAFF.

This chain joins TRBV13 and TRBJ1-4, with D hard to call. Deletions cut 2 bases from V and 7 bases from J, with 11 bases between. The germline gives CDR1 PRHDT, CDR2 FYEKMQ (reference sequence). The CDR3 length is 14 residues. The CDR3 nucleotides are TGTGCCAGCAGCTTACTGGGAGGAGGTGAAAAACTGTTTTTT. As protein: CASSLLGGGEKLFF.

The V gene is TRBV28, the J gene TRBJ1-6; tentatively, D is TRBD1 (6 bases). From germline, CDR1 is MDHEN and CDR2 SYDVKM. This CDR3 has 14 amino acids. The V end lost 5 bases, the J end lost 6 bases, and 11 bases lay between the germline ends. The CDR3 bases are TGTGCCAGCAGTCCCTGGGGGCCTAATTCACCCCTCCACTTT. It specifies CASSPWGPNSPLHF.

Here the CDR3 reads CASSLPPGETQYF. CDR3 bases: TGTGCCAGCAGCTTACCCCCGGGAGAGACCCAGTACTTC. The V call is TRBV7-8, the J call TRBJ2-5; D not certain. Trimming shortened V by 2 bases and J by 4 bases, and 8 bases separated the two germline ends. Germline values: CDR1 SGHVS, CDR2 FQNEAQ. CDR3 length equals 13 residues.

The V gene is TRBV10-1, the J gene TRBJ2-1; 8 nucleotides agree with TRBD2. The CDR3 sequence is 16 residues long. Germline lookup yields CDR1 WNHNN and CDR2 SYGVQD (reference sequence). V lost 6 bases to trimming and J lost 0 bases; unmatched junction nucleotides: 7. CDR3 in amino acids: CASSSGRGGSYNEQFF. For the CDR3, the DNA is TGCGCCAGCAGCTCCGGACGGGGGGGCTCCTACAATGAGCAGTTCTTC.

This rearrangement joins TRBV19 to TRBJ2-7, with 8 bases fitting TRBD1. CDR3 length: 17 residues. J gave up 6 bases and V 5 bases, and 18 bases lay outside the gene matches. CDR1 and CDR2 (germline): LNHDA, SQIVND (reference sequence). The CDR3 DNA reads as TGTGCCAGTAGTCGGGACGGGCAGGGGGCGCTACCCCGCGAGCAGTACTTC. Translated, it gives CASSRDGQGALPREQYF.

This clone was seen once. V is TRBV5-1 and J is TRBJ1-1; D is perhaps TRBD1 (5 bases). This CDR3 has 13 residues. Germline V gene data show CDR1 as SGHRS and CDR2 as YFSETQ. V gave up 4 bases and J gave up 1 base, with 8 bases separating them. The DNA for the CDR3 is TGCGCCAGCAGCGCGGGGGGGAACACTGAAGCTTTCTTT. It encodes CASSAGGNTEAFF.

This clone came up a few times. This sequence joins TRBV2 and TRBJ1-1, with D tentatively TRBD1 (6 bases). V shed 5 bases and J shed 7 bases, with 17 bases lying between them. In germline, CDR1 is SNHLY, CDR2 FYNNEI. The CDR3 spans 14 residues. Here the CDR3 DNA reads TGTGCCAGCAGTTCCCTGAGGCAGGGGCGTGAAGCTTTCTTT. This encodes CASSSLRQGREAFF.

The chain employs TRBV28 and TRBJ2-7; 9 bases map to TRBD1. The CDR3 is made up of 14 amino acids. In germline, CDR1 is MDHEN, CDR2 SYDVKM. The junction had 7 bases not matched to a gene; V was cut back by 5 bases and J by 5 bases. CDR3 sequence: CASSGGTGQNEQYF. CDR3 bases: TGTGCCAGCAGTGGGGGGACAGGGCAAAACGAGCAGTACTTC.

The gene calls are TRBV12-3 or TRBV12-4 and TRBJ1-2; no firm D call. The CDR3 is 13 residues long. Trimming took 5 bases from V and 4 from J, leaving 11 bases between them. The CDR3 is CASSPAVAYGYTF. The CDR3 bases are TGTGCCAGCAGTCCCGCCGTGGCCTATGGCTACACCTTC.

The V and J genes are TRBV18 and TRBJ2-2; D is perhaps TRBD1 (5 bases). Germline V gene lookup returns CDR1 KGHSH and CDR2 LQKENI. Trimming pared 0 bases from V and 1 base from J, leaving 6 bases between. CDR3 length equals 15 residues. In nucleotides, the CDR3 is TGTGCCAGCTCACCACCAGGGGAGAACACCGGGGAGCTGTTTTTT. Protein: CASSPPGENTGELFF.

V is TRBV6-1 and J is TRBJ1-5; TRBD1 matches at 9 bases. The CDR3 is made up of 16 amino acids. With V trimmed by 4 bases and J by 2 bases, 6 bases remained unmatched. Germline CDR1 is MNHNS and CDR2 is SASEGT. The CDR3 protein is CASSAWTGEGNQPQHF. The CDR3 nucleotides are TGTGCCAGCAGTGCCTGGACAGGGGAAGGCAATCAGCCCCAGCATTTT.

The V call is TRBV7-9, the J call TRBJ2-5, with 9 positions matching TRBD2. The V segment lost 1 base and the J segment 0 bases; nucleotides outside the gene matches: 6. CDR1 is SEHNR, CDR2 FQNEAQ, per germline (reference sequence). The CDR3 spans 17 residues. The CDR3, as DNA: TGTGCCAGCAGCTTAGGGGCTAGCGGGGACTACCAAGAGACCCAGTACTTC. This codes for CASSLGASGDYQETQYF.

In its sample, this clone was seen a few times. V and J are TRBV5-1 and TRBJ2-1; 9 bases line up with TRBD1. Unmatched junction bases numbered 2, after V lost 3 bases and J lost 7 bases. The CDR3 totals 13 residues. Germline CDR1 reads SGHRS; CDR2 reads YFSETQ. The CDR3 sequence is CASSYGQGNEQFF. Here the CDR3 DNA reads TGCGCCAGCAGCTACGGACAGGGGAATGAGCAGTTCTTC.

The chain couples TRBV11-2 to TRBJ1-2, with D perhaps TRBD1 (6 bases). V was pared by 0 bases and J by 0 bases, with 8 bases between. This CDR3 spans 15 amino acids. Germline V gene lookup returns CDR1 SGHAT and CDR2 FQNNGV. The CDR3 reads CASSLERTANYGYTF. For the CDR3, the DNA is TGTGCCAGCAGCTTAGAGAGGACAGCTAACTATGGCTACACCTTC.

CDR3 DNA sequence: TGTGCCAGCAGCGACGGACAACGCAATCAGCCCCAGCATTTT. It codes for CASSDGQRNQPQHF. The J gene is TRBJ1-5, the V gene TRBV7-8; TRBD1 is a possible D gene (5 bases). The CDR3 consists of 14 residues. Per germline, CDR1 SGHVS and CDR2 FQNEAQ. Between the trimmed V and J ends, which lost 5 bases and 2 bases, there was a span of 10 bases.

This clone showed up just a few times. This chain joins TRBV6-2 or TRBV6-3 and TRBJ2-1; the match to TRBD2 covers 8 bases. CDR1 and CDR2 (germline): MNHEY, SVGEGT. After removal of 5 bases from V and 9 bases from J, the junction contained 9 bases not matched to a gene. The length of the CDR3 is 14 residues. The CDR3 DNA sequence: TGTGCCAGCAGTGAGGGACTAGTAGGTGGTGAGCAGTTCTTC. Amino acid sequence: CASSEGLVGGEQFF.

The rearrangement joins TRBV28 to TRBJ1-1, with TRBD1 identical over 8 bases. This CDR3 has 14 amino acids. Per the germline V gene, CDR1 is MDHEN and CDR2 is SYDVKM. V lost 7 bases to trimming and J lost 7 bases; unmatched junction nucleotides: 11. Here the CDR3 DNA reads TGTGCCAGCAAAACCGGACAGGGTCCTGTTGAAGCTTTCTTT. Its translation: CASKTGQGPVEAFF.

The chain combines TRBV3-1 (or the pseudogene TRBV3-2) with TRBJ2-1; weak D call: TRBD2 (5 bases). Germline V CDR1 and CDR2: LGHDT, YNNKEL (reference sequence). This CDR3 has 15 residues. The V end was cut by 1 base, the J end by 3 bases, with 10 bases between. The CDR3 loop is CASSQVRTYYNEQFF. The CDR3 DNA reads TGTGCCAGCAGCCAAGTCCGGACTTACTACAATGAGCAGTTCTTC.

This chain links TRBV29-1 with TRBJ2-5, with 9 positions matching TRBD1. The CDR3 extends over 13 amino acids. V was clipped by 3 bases and J by 1 base; unmatched bases: 0. CDR1 is SQVTM, CDR2 ANQGSEA, per germline. This CDR3 reads CSVETGGQETQYF. The CDR3 nucleotides read TGCAGCGTTGAGACAGGGGGCCAAGAGACCCAGTACTTC. Drawing the rest from reference TRBV29-1 and TRBJ2-5, the complete variable domain is SAVISQKPSRDICQRGTSLTIQCQVDSQVTMMFWYRQQPGQSLTLIATANQGSEATYESGFVIDKFPISRPNLTFSTLTVSNMSPEDSSIYLCSVETGGQETQYFGPGTRLLVL.

This clone has only one observation. The chain uses TRBV6-5 and TRBJ2-7; tentative D call: TRBD1 (5 bases). V lost 7 bases, J lost 0 bases, and 10 bases lay in between. This CDR3 region has 13 residues. CDR1 is MNHEY, CDR2 SVGAGI, per germline. DNA for the CDR3: TGTGCCAGCACCAAAGGGGCCTCCTACGAGCAGTACTTC. It codes for CASTKGASYEQYF.

V gene TRBV19 combines with J gene TRBJ1-3; D is unresolved. V was cut by 5 bases and J by 0 bases, with 11 bases left in between. Germline CDR1 reads LNHDA; CDR2 reads SQIVND (reference sequence). This CDR3 comprises 15 residues. DNA for the CDR3: TGTGCCAGTAGTCGACTGAGAAACTCTGGAAACACCATATATTTT. Translating it yields CASSRLRNSGNTIYF.

The V call is TRBV19, the J call TRBJ1-6; D ambiguous. The germline V and J ends were trimmed by 7 bases and 7 bases, with 11 bases remaining between them. CDR3 length equals 13 residues. CDR1 is LNHDA and CDR2 is SQIVND in the germline V gene (reference sequence). As DNA, the CDR3 is TGTGCCAGTACCTGGGCAGAAAATTCACCCCTCCACTTT. Protein product: CASTWAENSPLHF.